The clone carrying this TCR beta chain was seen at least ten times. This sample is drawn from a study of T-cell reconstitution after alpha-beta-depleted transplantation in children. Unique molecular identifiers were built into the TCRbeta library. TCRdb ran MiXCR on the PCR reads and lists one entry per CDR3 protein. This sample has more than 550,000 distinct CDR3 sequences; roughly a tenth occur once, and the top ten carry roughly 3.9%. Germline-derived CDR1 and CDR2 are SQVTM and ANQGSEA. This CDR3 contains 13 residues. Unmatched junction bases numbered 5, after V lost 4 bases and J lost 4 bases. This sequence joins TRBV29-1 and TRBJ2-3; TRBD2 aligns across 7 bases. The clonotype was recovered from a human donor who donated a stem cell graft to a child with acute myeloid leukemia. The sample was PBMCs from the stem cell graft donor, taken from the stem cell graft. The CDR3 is CSVVKGGPDTQYF. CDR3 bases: TGCAGCGTTGTTAAGGGAGGGCCAGATACGCAGTATTTT.